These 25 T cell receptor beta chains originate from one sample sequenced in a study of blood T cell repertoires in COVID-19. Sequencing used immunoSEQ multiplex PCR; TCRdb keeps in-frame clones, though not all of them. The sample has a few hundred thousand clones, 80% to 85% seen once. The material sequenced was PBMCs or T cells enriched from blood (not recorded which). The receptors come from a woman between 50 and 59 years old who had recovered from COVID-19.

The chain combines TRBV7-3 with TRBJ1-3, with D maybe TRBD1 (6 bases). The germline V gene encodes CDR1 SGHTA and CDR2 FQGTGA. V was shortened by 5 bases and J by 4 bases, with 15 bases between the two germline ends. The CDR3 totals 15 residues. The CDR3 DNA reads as TGTGCCAGCAGCCCTACGGGACAATCAGGAAACACCATATATTTT. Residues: CASSPTGQSGNTIYF.

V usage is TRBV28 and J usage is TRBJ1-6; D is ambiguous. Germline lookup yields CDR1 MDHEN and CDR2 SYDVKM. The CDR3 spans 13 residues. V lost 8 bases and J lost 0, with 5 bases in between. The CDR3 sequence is CASRGSYNSPLHF. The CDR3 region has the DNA TGTGCCAGCCGGGGCTCCTATAATTCACCCCTCCACTTT.

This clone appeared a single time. The CDR3 nucleotides read TGTGCCAGCAGTGCGCCCGGGACAACTAATGAAAAACTGTTTTTT. This sequence encodes CASSAPGTTNEKLFF. This chain links TRBV2 with TRBJ1-4; no firm D call. The CDR3 extends over 15 amino acids. V was shortened by 4 bases and J by 0 bases, with 9 bases between the two germline ends. Germline V lookup: CDR1 SNHLY, CDR2 FYNNEI.

For the CDR3, the DNA is TGCGCCAGCAGCTTGGCCGGAGGGTGGACAGATACGCAGTATTTT. As protein: CASSLAGGWTDTQYF. The V call is TRBV5-1, the J call TRBJ2-3; D may be TRBD2 (6 bases). V was clipped by 0 bases and J by 3 bases, with 11 bases between them. The germline CDR1 and CDR2 sequences are SGHRS and YFSETQ. The CDR3 contains 15 residues. The entire variable domain, with the rest obtained from reference TRBV5-1 and TRBJ2-3, is as follows: KAGVTQTPRYLIKTRGQQVTLSCSPISGHRSVSWYQQTPGQGLQFLFEYFSETQRNKGNFPGRFSGRQFSNSRSEMNVSTLELGDSALYLCASSLAGGWTDTQYFGPGTRLTVL.

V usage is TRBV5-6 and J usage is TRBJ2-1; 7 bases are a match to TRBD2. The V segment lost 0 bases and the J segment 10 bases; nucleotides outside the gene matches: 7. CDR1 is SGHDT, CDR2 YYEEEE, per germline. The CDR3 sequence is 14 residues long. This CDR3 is CASSLALREREQFF. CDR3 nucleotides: TGTGCCAGCAGCTTGGCCTTGCGGGAGCGGGAGCAGTTCTTC. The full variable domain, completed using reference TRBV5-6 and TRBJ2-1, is DAGVTQSPTHLIKTRGQQVTLRCSPKSGHDTVSWYQQALGQGPQFIFQYYEEEERQRGNFPDRFSGHQFPNYSSELNVNALLLGDSALYLCASSLALREREQFFGPGTRLTVL.

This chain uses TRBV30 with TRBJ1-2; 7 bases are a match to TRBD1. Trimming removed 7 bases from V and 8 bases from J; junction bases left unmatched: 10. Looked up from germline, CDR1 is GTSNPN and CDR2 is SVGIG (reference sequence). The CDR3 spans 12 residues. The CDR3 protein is CASDRTGWGYTF. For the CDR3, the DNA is TGTGCCTCGGACAGGACGGGGTGGGGCTACACCTTC.

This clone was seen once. CDR3 sequence (DNA): TGTGCCAGCAGGCCCGACAGAAACTATGGCTACACCTTC. As protein: CASRPDRNYGYTF. The chain carries TRBV12-3 or TRBV12-4 and TRBJ1-2; D might be TRBD1 (5 bases). V was shortened by 6 bases and J by 2 bases, with 10 bases between the two germline ends. CDR3 size: 13 residues.

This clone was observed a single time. The CDR3 sequence: CATSVDRPGELFF. CDR3 nucleotide sequence: TGTGCCACCAGCGTTGACAGGCCCGGGGAGCTGTTTTTT. J is TRBJ2-2 and V is TRBV15; D is perhaps TRBD1 (6 bases). The germline gives CDR1 LNHNV, CDR2 YYDKDF (reference sequence). The V end lost 5 bases, the J end lost 6 bases, and 10 bases lay between the germline ends. This CDR3 has 13 residues.

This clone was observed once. The CDR3 coding sequence is TGTGCCAGCAGTTTACGGGGGAACTATGGCTACACCTTC. Protein: CASSLRGNYGYTF. The V call is TRBV27, the J call TRBJ1-2, with TRBD1 as a possible D gene (5 bases). The CDR3 totals 13 residues. Germline loops: CDR1 MNHEY, CDR2 SMNVEV (reference sequence). V lost 2 bases to trimming and J lost 2 bases, with 6 bases between them.

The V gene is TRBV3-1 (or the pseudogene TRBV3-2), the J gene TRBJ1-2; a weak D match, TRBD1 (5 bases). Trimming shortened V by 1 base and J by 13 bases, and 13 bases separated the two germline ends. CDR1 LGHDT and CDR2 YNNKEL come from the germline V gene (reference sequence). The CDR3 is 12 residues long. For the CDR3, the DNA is TGTGCCAGCAGCCAAGGTGCAGGGCTAAGCACCTTC. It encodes CASSQGAGLSTF.

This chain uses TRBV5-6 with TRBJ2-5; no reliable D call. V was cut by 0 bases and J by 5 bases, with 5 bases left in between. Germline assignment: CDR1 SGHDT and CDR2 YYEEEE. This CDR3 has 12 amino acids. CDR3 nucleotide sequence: TGTGCCAGCAGCTTGGCTAGGGAGACCCAGTACTTC. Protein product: CASSLARETQYF.

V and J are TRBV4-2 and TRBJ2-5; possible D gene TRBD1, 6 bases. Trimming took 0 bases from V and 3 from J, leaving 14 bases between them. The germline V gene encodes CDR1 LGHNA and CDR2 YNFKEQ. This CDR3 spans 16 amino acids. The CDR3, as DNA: TGTGCCAGCAGCCAAGACTCCCAATGGACAGAAGAGACCCAGTACTTC. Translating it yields CASSQDSQWTEETQYF.

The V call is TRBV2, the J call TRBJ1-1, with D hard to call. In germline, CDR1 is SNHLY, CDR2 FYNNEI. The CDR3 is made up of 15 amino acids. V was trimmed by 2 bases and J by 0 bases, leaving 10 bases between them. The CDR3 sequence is CASSELRLLNTEAFF. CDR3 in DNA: TGTGCCAGCAGTGAACTCAGACTTCTGAACACTGAAGCTTTCTTT.

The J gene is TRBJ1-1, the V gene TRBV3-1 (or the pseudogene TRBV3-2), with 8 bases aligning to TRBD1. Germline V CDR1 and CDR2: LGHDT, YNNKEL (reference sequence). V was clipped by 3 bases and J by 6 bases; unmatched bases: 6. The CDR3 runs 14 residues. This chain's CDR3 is CASSQTGAGAEAFF. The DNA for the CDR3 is TGTGCCAGCAGCCAGACAGGGGCTGGCGCTGAAGCTTTCTTT.

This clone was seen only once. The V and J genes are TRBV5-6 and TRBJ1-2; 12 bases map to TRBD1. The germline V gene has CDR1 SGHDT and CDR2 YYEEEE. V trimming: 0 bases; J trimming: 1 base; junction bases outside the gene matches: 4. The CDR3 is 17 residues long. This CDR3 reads CASSLVGQGALNYGYTF. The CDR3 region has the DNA TGTGCCAGCAGCTTGGTGGGACAGGGGGCGCTTAACTATGGCTACACCTTC.

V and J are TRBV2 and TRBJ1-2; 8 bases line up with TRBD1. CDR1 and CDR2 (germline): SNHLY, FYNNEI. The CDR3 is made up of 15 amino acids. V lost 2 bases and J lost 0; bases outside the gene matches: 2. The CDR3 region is CASSETGGANYGYTF. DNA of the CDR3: TGTGCCAGCAGTGAAACAGGGGGAGCTAACTATGGCTACACCTTC.

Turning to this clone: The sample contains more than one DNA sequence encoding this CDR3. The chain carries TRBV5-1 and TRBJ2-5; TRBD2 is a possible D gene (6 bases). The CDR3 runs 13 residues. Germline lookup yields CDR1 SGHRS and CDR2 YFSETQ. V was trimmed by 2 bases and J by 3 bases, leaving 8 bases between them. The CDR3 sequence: CASSLSGEETQYF. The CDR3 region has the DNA TGCGCCAGCAGCTTATCGGGGGAAGAGACCCAGTACTTC. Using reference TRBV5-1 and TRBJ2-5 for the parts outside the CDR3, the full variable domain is KAGVTQTPRYLIKTRGQQVTLSCSPISGHRSVSWYQQTPGQGLQFLFEYFSETQRNKGNFPGRFSGRQFSNSRSEMNVSTLELGDSALYLCASSLSGEETQYFGPGTRLLVL.

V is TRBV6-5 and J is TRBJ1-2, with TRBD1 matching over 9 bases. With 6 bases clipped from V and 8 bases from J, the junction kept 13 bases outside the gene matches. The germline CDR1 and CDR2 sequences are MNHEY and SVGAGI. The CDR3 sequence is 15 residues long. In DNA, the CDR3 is TGTGCCAGCAGATCGTTACAGGGGGCGGAGGAGGGCTACACCTTC. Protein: CASRSLQGAEEGYTF.

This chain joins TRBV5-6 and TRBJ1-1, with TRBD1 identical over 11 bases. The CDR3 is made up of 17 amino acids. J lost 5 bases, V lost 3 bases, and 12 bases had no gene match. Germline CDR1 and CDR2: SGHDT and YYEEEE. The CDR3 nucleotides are TGTGCCAGCAGCTACTTACACGGACAGGGGGCGCATACTGAAGCTTTCTTT. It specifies CASSYLHGQGAHTEAFF.

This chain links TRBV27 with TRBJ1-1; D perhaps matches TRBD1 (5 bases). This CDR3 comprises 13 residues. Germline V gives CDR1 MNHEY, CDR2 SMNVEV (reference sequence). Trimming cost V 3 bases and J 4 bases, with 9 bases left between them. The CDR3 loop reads CASSFQGATEAFF. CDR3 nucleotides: TGTGCCAGCAGTTTTCAGGGTGCCACTGAAGCTTTCTTT.

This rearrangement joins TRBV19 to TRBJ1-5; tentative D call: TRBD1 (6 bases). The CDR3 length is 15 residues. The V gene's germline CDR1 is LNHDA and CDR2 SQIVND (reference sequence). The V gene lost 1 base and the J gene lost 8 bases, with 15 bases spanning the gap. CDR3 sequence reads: CASSIGRQDSKPQHF. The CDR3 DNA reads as TGTGCCAGTAGTATAGGGAGACAGGACTCCAAGCCCCAGCATTTT. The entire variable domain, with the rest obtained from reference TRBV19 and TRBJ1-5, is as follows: DGGITQSPKYLFRKEGQNVTLSCEQNLNHDAMYWYRQDPGQGLRLIYYSQIVNDFQKGDIAEGYSVSREKKESFPLTVTSAQKNPTAFYLCASSIGRQDSKPQHFGDGTRLSIL.

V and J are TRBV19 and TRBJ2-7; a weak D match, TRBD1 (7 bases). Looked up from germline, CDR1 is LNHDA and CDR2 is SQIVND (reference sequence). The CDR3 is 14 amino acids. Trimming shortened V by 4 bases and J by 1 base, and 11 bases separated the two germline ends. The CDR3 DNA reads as TGTGCCAGTAGTACCCAGGGGGGATCCTACGAGCAGTACTTC. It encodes CASSTQGGSYEQYF. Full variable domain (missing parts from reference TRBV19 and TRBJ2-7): DGGITQSPKYLFRKEGQNVTLSCEQNLNHDAMYWYRQDPGQGLRLIYYSQIVNDFQKGDIAEGYSVSREKKESFPLTVTSAQKNPTAFYLCASSTQGGSYEQYFGPGTRLTVT.

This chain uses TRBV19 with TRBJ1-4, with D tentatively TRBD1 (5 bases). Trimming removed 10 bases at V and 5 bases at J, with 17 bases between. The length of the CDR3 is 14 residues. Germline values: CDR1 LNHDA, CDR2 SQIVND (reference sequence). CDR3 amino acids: CATSKGRGNEKLFF. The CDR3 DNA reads TGTGCCACCTCCAAGGGGAGGGGAAATGAAAAACTGTTTTTT.

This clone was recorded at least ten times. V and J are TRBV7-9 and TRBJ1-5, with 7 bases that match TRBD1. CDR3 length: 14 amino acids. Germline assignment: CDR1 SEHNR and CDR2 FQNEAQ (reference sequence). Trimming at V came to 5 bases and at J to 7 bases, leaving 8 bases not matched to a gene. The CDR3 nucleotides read TGTGCCAGCAGCCAGACAGGGAGAGAACAGCCCCAGCATTTT. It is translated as CASSQTGREQPQHF.

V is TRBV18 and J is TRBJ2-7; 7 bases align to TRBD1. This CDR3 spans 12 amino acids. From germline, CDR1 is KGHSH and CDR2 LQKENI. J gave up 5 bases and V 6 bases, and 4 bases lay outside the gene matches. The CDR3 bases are TGTGCCAGCTCTCGACAGGGCCACGAGCAGTACTTC. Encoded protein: CASSRQGHEQYF.